This paragraph reports one TCR beta chain. The data originate from a study of blood T cell repertoires in COVID-19. CDR1 and CDR2 from the germline V gene are MNHNY and SVGAGI (reference sequence). Trimming shortened V by 4 bases and J by 8 bases, and 9 bases separated the two germline ends. The CDR3 has 11 amino acids. The assay was immunoSEQ multiplex PCR, and TCRdb's table has in-frame clones only and misses some. This table holds roughly 250,000 clones, 88% found once. Input material: peripheral blood. The chain links TRBV6-6 to TRBJ2-7; D may be TRBD1 (5 bases). This sequence was found in a man aged 60-69 years who had recovered from COVID-19. CDR3 bases: TGTGCCAGCAGTTTACAGGAGAAGCAGTACTTC. Translating it yields CASSLQEKQYF.